This entry lists 29 T cell receptor beta chains sequenced from one sample in a study of T cells in women clearing cervical HPV infection (dated by TCRdb to 2016 to 2019). Preparation of the library involved the immunoSEQ multiplex PCR assay. The source is immuneACCESS, and TCRdb retained only in-frame sequences with V and J called. Part of the clones is not carried over; for the studies checked, unresolved V genes explain less than half of this, and the remainder is unexplained. The sample's clone listing holds under 20,000 clones. The ten largest account for 3.2% of the sample. Sequencing was performed on blood buffy coat. The source is a woman between 18 and 70 years old with a cervical HPV16 infection that either progressed to CIN3+ or cleared (not recorded which).

As for this clone: The missing CDR3 end, 3 residues past where the read stops, is filled in from the germline J gene. V is TRBV20-1 and J is TRBJ2-7; TRBD1 aligns across 10 bases. V was clipped by 4 bases and J by 1 base; unmatched bases: 7. The CDR3 length is 15 residues. Looked up from germline, CDR1 is DFQATT and CDR2 is SNEGSKA (reference sequence). The DNA read from the CDR3 is TGCAGTGCTACGCATCCGGGACAGGGGTCCTACGAG. Encoded protein: CSATHPGQGSYE. The entire CDR3 protein is CSATHPGQGSYEQYF.

As for this clone: The sequenced fragment ends 3 residues before the CDR3 boundary, so the rest is inferred from the germline J gene. The chain couples TRBV18 to TRBJ1-4, with no clear D. V was cut by 5 bases and J by 8 bases, with 15 bases left in between. Per the germline V gene, CDR1 is KGHSH and CDR2 is LQKENI. The CDR3 sequence is 14 residues long. The sequenced CDR3 bases are TGTGCCAGCTCAGAGCGGGGTGGCGAAGAAAAA. Encoded protein: CASSERGGEEK. The full-length CDR3 reads as CASSERGGEEKLFF.

Of note for this clone: Read data end 3 residues before the CDR3 end; the end is taken from the germline J gene. V gene TRBV10-3 combines with J gene TRBJ2-7, with 8 bases that match TRBD1. J lost 0 bases, V lost 10 bases, and 8 bases had no gene match. The CDR3 spans 14 residues. Germline CDR1 is ENHRY and CDR2 is SYGVKD. The CDR3 here is CATGQGRSSYEQYF. CDR3 DNA, as far as it was read: TGTGCCACTGGACAGGGAAGGAGCTCCTACGAG.

Remarks on this clone: The read comes to an end 3 residues before the CDR3 does, leaving the germline J gene to fill in the end. V gene TRBV6-2 or TRBV6-3 combines with J gene TRBJ2-2; 12 bases are shared with TRBD1. The CDR3 spans 16 residues. Germline CDR1 MNHEY, CDR2 SVGEGT. Losses at the gene ends were 2 bases for V and 5 bases for J; bases not matched to a gene: 3. The CDR3 sequence: CASSYGTGGRTGELFF. The CDR3 bases that were read are TGTGCCAGCAGTTACGGGACAGGGGGCAGGACCGGGGAG.

Notes on this clone: Read sequence stops 3 residues before the CDR3 end, and the germline J gene provides the missing end. The rearrangement uses TRBV4-1 and TRBJ2-7; D is undetermined. V was clipped by 0 bases and J by 2 bases, with 17 bases between them. CDR1 and CDR2 (germline): MGHRA, YSYEKL. The CDR3 runs to 17 residues. Incomplete CDR3 DNA: TGCGCCAGCAGCCAAGAAGTTGGAAGGGCCAAAACCTACGAG. The encoded protein is CASSQEVGRAKTYE. The full CDR3 reads CASSQEVGRAKTYEQYF.

A remark on this clone: The read comes to an end 3 residues before the CDR3 does, leaving the germline J gene to fill in the end. The chain combines TRBV30 with TRBJ1-3, with D unresolved. The CDR3 extends over 14 amino acids. Germline V gene data show CDR1 as GTSNPN and CDR2 as SVGIG (reference sequence). The V gene lost 3 bases and the J gene lost 3 bases, with 12 bases spanning the gap. CDR3 sequence: CAWSRQLGGNTIYF. The DNA read from the CDR3 is TGTGCCTGGAGCCGACAATTAGGTGGAAACACC.

Note on this clone: The observed sequence ends 3 residues before the CDR3 terminus, with the missing tail filled in from the germline J gene. The V gene is TRBV20-1, the J gene TRBJ1-6, with D tentatively TRBD1 (6 bases). The V and J ends lost 3 bases and 9 bases respectively, with 15 bases between them. Per the germline V gene, CDR1 is DFQATT and CDR2 is SNEGSKA (reference sequence). The CDR3 has 14 residues. The sequenced part of the CDR3 DNA is TGCAGTGCTAGTAGTGGGCAGGGGACTTCACCC. It translates to CSASSGQGTSP. The full CDR3 protein is CSASSGQGTSPLHF.

In the case of this clone: With the read ending 3 residues before the CDR3 end, the germline J gene is used to fill in that end. V gene TRBV20-1 combines with J gene TRBJ1-2; 8 bases line up with TRBD1. Germline lookup yields CDR1 DFQATT and CDR2 SNEGSKA (reference sequence). The CDR3 loop spans 14 amino acids. V shed 6 bases, J shed 0 bases, and the junction held 6 bases outside the gene matches. The CDR3 here is CSAPGTGANYGYTF. The CDR3 bases that were read are TGCAGTGCCCCTGGGACAGGAGCTAACTATGGC.

Points on this clone: The read terminates 3 residues ahead of where the CDR3 ends, so the germline J gene completes it. V gene TRBV2 combines with J gene TRBJ1-1; a weak D match, TRBD1 (6 bases). The CDR3 totals 12 residues. Germline V gene data show CDR1 as SNHLY and CDR2 as FYNNEI. Between the trimmed V and J ends, which lost 6 bases and 6 bases, there was a span of 11 bases. Partial CDR3 DNA: TGTGCCAGCAGGCTACAGGGCCCTGAA. Protein product: CASRLQGPE. The full CDR3 reads CASRLQGPEAFF.

CDR3 sequence reads: CSARPTGGGSYNSPLHF. The CDR3 bases that were read are TGCAGTGCTAGACCCACCGGGGGGGGCTCCTATAATTCACCC. The chain uses TRBV20-1 and TRBJ1-6; tentatively, D is TRBD1 (5 bases). The sequence runs out 3 residues before the end of the CDR3; the remainder is reconstructed from the germline J gene. This CDR3 is built from 17 residues. Trimming took 2 bases from V and 0 from J, leaving 14 bases between them. CDR1 is DFQATT and CDR2 is SNEGSKA in the germline V gene (reference sequence).

A word on this clone: The CDR3 goes on 3 residues after the read ends, and that part is filled in from the germline J gene. The chain combines TRBV20-1 with TRBJ2-3; 12 bases map to TRBD2. The CDR3 sequence is 15 residues long. V lost 6 bases and J lost 2; bases outside the gene matches: 6. CDR1 is DFQATT and CDR2 is SNEGSKA in the germline V gene (reference sequence). CDR3 bases read: TGCAGTGCCCAGAGACTAGCGGGGGACACAGATACG. As protein: CSAQRLAGDTDT. The complete CDR3 reads CSAQRLAGDTDTQYF.

Remarks on this clone: The read is 3 residues too short to cover the CDR3 end, so that end is filled in from the germline J gene. The chain combines TRBV5-4 with TRBJ2-5; 9 bases line up with TRBD2. Germline-derived CDR1 and CDR2 are SGHNT and YYREEE (reference sequence). V was clipped by 3 bases and J by 1 base; unmatched bases: 1. The CDR3 totals 14 residues. The CDR3 here is CASSSRGGQETQYF. The part of the CDR3 DNA that was read is TGTGCCAGCAGCTCGCGGGGGGGCCAAGAGACC. Combining the CDR3 with reference TRBV5-4 and TRBJ2-5 gives the whole variable domain ETGVTQSPTHLIKTRGQQVTLRCSSQSGHNTVSWYQQALGQGPQFIFQYYREEENGRGNFPPRFSGLQFPNYSSELNVNALELDDSALYLCASSSRGGQETQYFGPGTRLLVL.

About this clone itself: Read coverage stops 3 residues before the CDR3 terminus; the germline J gene supplies the remainder. V is TRBV30 and J is TRBJ1-1, with D unresolved. Germline V gene sequence: CDR1 GTSNPN, CDR2 SVGIG (reference sequence). There are 12 residues in the CDR3. This chain's CDR3 is CASLQVPLGAFF. Incomplete CDR3 DNA: TGTGCCTCGCTGCAGGTCCCCCTTGGA.

The CDR3 region is CSAREGGGADNEQFF. The CDR3 bases that were read are TGCAGTGCTAGAGAGGGCGGGGGGGCCGATAATGAG. This chain connects TRBV20-1 to TRBJ2-1; 9 positions match TRBD2. The read ends 3 residues shy of where the CDR3 ends; the end is completed using the germline J gene. V was clipped by 0 bases and J by 7 bases; unmatched bases: 7. Per the germline V gene, CDR1 is DFQATT and CDR2 is SNEGSKA (reference sequence). This CDR3 spans 15 amino acids.

Partial CDR3 DNA: TGCAGCGTCGAAATAATGAACACTGAA. This gives the protein CSVEIMNTE. The CDR3 as a whole reads CSVEIMNTEAFF. This sequence joins TRBV29-1 and TRBJ1-1; no definite D call. The sequence runs out 3 residues before the end of the CDR3; the remainder is reconstructed from the germline J gene. Trimming took off 6 bases at V and 0 bases at J, with 8 bases between the two ends. The CDR3 spans 12 residues. Per germline, CDR1 SQVTM and CDR2 ANQGSEA.

Remarks on this clone: The missing CDR3 end, 3 residues past where the read stops, is filled in from the germline J gene. V and J are TRBV5-1 and TRBJ1-1; D not certain. The ends were cut back, 5 bases at V and 2 bases at J, with 16 bases in the middle. In germline, CDR1 is SGHRS, CDR2 YFSETQ. The CDR3 extends over 15 amino acids. Partial CDR3 DNA: TGCGCCAGCAGTCCCGTTCCTGAGACTAACACTGAA. As protein: CASSPVPETNTE. The entire CDR3 protein reads CASSPVPETNTEAFF.

Partial CDR3 DNA: TGCAGTGCTAGAGATACTTCGCGGCGGGGGGGCCCCGAGACC. This sequence encodes CSARDTSRRGGPET. The whole CDR3 protein reads CSARDTSRRGGPETQYF. This chain joins TRBV20-1 and TRBJ2-5, with 9 nucleotides matching TRBD2. The read stops 3 residues short of the end of the CDR3; the missing end is completed from the germline J gene. V lost 0 bases and J lost 5; bases outside the gene matches: 13. In germline, CDR1 is DFQATT, CDR2 SNEGSKA (reference sequence). This CDR3 comprises 17 residues.

About this clone: The read is 3 residues too short to cover the CDR3 end, so that end is filled in from the germline J gene. The chain carries TRBV30 and TRBJ1-1; 8 bases are shared with TRBD1. The germline V gene has CDR1 GTSNPN and CDR2 SVGIG (reference sequence). With V trimmed by 3 bases and J by 6 bases, 3 bases remained unmatched. CDR3 size: 12 residues. The CDR3 DNA, read in part, is TGTGCCTGGAGGGAGGACAGGGCTGAA. Amino acid sequence: CAWREDRAE. From start to end, the CDR3 is CAWREDRAEAFF.

Worth noting for this clone: The read terminates 3 residues ahead of where the CDR3 ends, so the germline J gene completes it. The V and J genes are TRBV7-8 and TRBJ1-2, with 7 bases matching TRBD1. Germline values: CDR1 SGHVS, CDR2 FQNEAQ. CDR3 length: 15 residues. V was clipped by 1 base and J by 1 base; unmatched bases: 3. The CDR3 loop is CASSLVGQSNYGYTF. The covered CDR3 bases are TGTGCCAGCAGCTTAGTGGGACAGAGTAACTATGGC.

Comment on this clone: The read ends 3 residues early relative to the CDR3; the germline J gene fills the gap. The V and J genes are TRBV19 and TRBJ2-5; tentative D call: TRBD2 (6 bases). There are 15 residues in the CDR3. CDR1 is LNHDA and CDR2 is SQIVND in the germline V gene (reference sequence). Trimming stripped 3 bases from V and 7 bases from J, with 18 bases between. The CDR3 bases that were read are TGTGCCAGTAGTATGCAGTCGGCGTCCGGGGGGACC. This sequence encodes CASSMQSASGGT. The whole CDR3 region reads CASSMQSASGGTQYF. The full variable domain, its missing parts supplied by reference TRBV19 and TRBJ2-5, is DGGITQSPKYLFRKEGQNVTLSCEQNLNHDAMYWYRQDPGQGLRLIYYSQIVNDFQKGDIAEGYSVSREKKESFPLTVTSAQKNPTAFYLCASSMQSASGGTQYFGPGTRLLVL.

CDR3 in amino acids: CASSLGAGNQETQYF. CDR3 DNA, as far as it was read: TGTGCCAGCAGCTTAGGGGCTGGAAACCAAGAGACC. The chain combines TRBV7-9 with TRBJ2-5, with no clear D. The sequenced fragment ends 3 residues before the CDR3 boundary, so the rest is inferred from the germline J gene. Germline assignment: CDR1 SEHNR and CDR2 FQNEAQ (reference sequence). Trimming removed 1 base from V and 0 bases from J, with 9 bases in between. The CDR3 spans 15 residues.

The covered CDR3 bases are TGTGCCAGTGGGGTGGGCGGGGGGTATAGCACAGATACG. Its protein is CASGVGGGYSTDT. The whole CDR3 reads CASGVGGGYSTDTQYF. The V call is TRBV2, the J call TRBJ2-3, with 8 nucleotides matching TRBD2. The read ends 3 residues before the CDR3 terminus; that terminus is restored from the germline J gene. V lost 9 bases, J lost 0 bases, and 11 bases stayed unmatched. CDR1 SNHLY and CDR2 FYNNEI come from the germline V gene. This CDR3 region has 16 residues. Full variable domain (missing parts from reference TRBV2 and TRBJ2-3): EPEVTQTPSHQVTQMGQEVILRCVPISNHLYFYWYRQILGQKVEFLVSFYNNEISEKSEIFDDQFSVERPDGSNFTLKIRSTKLEDSAMYFCASGVGGGYSTDTQYFGPGTRLTVL.

Details on this clone: The DNA ends 3 residues before the CDR3 does, and the rest of the CDR3 is filled in from the germline J gene. This rearrangement joins TRBV5-4 to TRBJ2-5; 11 bases align to TRBD2. The V gene end was trimmed by 4 bases and the J gene end by 5 bases; junction bases not matched to a gene: 7. Looked up from germline, CDR1 is SGHNT and CDR2 is YYREEE (reference sequence). The length of the CDR3 is 15 residues. The CDR3 sequence is CASSPIAGGLETQYF. CDR3 DNA (partial): TGTGCCAGCAGCCCTATAGCGGGGGGGCTCGAGACC. The full variable domain, with the rest looked up from reference TRBV5-4 and TRBJ2-5, is ETGVTQSPTHLIKTRGQQVTLRCSSQSGHNTVSWYQQALGQGPQFIFQYYREEENGRGNFPPRFSGLQFPNYSSELNVNALELDDSALYLCASSPIAGGLETQYFGPGTRLLVL.

A word on this clone: The DNA ends 3 residues before the CDR3 does, and the rest of the CDR3 is filled in from the germline J gene. The chain employs TRBV20-1 and TRBJ2-3; 13 nucleotides line up with TRBD2. V lost 4 bases to trimming and J lost 6 bases; unmatched junction nucleotides: 10. Germline CDR1 and CDR2: DFQATT and SNEGSKA (reference sequence). This CDR3 comprises 16 residues. CDR3 amino acids: CSATKLAGGAVDTQYF. The sequenced part of the CDR3 DNA is TGCAGTGCTACTAAACTAGCGGGGGGGGCCGTGGATACG.

On this clone: The read finishes 3 residues shy of the CDR3 end, and the germline J gene is used to complete it. The chain has TRBV15 and TRBJ1-2; 7 nucleotides line up with TRBD1. J gave up 0 bases and V 0 bases, and 4 bases lay outside the gene matches. The CDR3 runs to 16 residues. Germline V lookup: CDR1 LNHNV, CDR2 YYDKDF (reference sequence). CDR3: CATSRDVQGANYGYTF. The CDR3 DNA, read in part, is TGTGCCACCAGCAGAGATGTTCAGGGGGCTAACTATGGC.

On this clone itself: The read ends 3 residues before the CDR3 terminus; that terminus is restored from the germline J gene. The chain combines TRBV20-1 with TRBJ2-7; 8 bases agree with TRBD2. V shed 1 base and J 1 base; nucleotides not matched to a gene: 3. CDR3 length equals 14 residues. The germline CDR1 and CDR2 sequences are DFQATT and SNEGSKA (reference sequence). The CDR3 DNA, read in part, is TGCAGTGCTAGAGTCGCGGGGGGATCCTACGAG. It codes for CSARVAGGSYE. In full, the CDR3 reads CSARVAGGSYEQYF.

On this clone: The CDR3 end lies 3 residues beyond the end of the read and is filled in from the germline J gene. The V and J genes are TRBV30 and TRBJ2-7; TRBD1 aligns across 8 bases. The CDR3 sequence is 14 residues long. With V trimmed by 0 bases and J by 4 bases, 5 bases remained unmatched. Looked up from germline, CDR1 is GTSNPN and CDR2 is SVGIG (reference sequence). CDR3: CAWSVRQGTYEQYF. The CDR3 bases that were read are TGTGCCTGGAGTGTCAGACAGGGGACATACGAG.

About this clone: The missing CDR3 end, 3 residues past where the read stops, is filled in from the germline J gene. The rearrangement links TRBV7-9 to TRBJ2-7; tentative D call: TRBD2 (5 bases). V lost 5 bases, J lost 6 bases, and 14 bases lay in between. Germline V lookup: CDR1 SEHNR, CDR2 FQNEAQ (reference sequence). This CDR3 has 13 residues. CDR3 DNA (partial): TGTGCCAGCAGCCTGTCCGGGGTTGGCGAG. It is translated as CASSLSGVGE. The entire CDR3 protein is CASSLSGVGEQYF.

The part of the CDR3 DNA that was read is TGTGCCAGTAGTAGGCGGCAGAACAATCAGCCC. Protein sequence: CASSRRQNNQP. In full, the CDR3 reads CASSRRQNNQPQHF. The chain recombines TRBV19 with TRBJ1-5; D gene uncertain. Read data end 3 residues before the CDR3 end; the end is taken from the germline J gene. Trimming pared 4 bases from V and 3 bases from J, leaving 10 bases between. In germline, CDR1 is LNHDA, CDR2 SQIVND (reference sequence). This CDR3 is 14 amino acids long.